The 14 T cell receptor beta chains below come from one sample, sequenced in a study of a mutant IDH1 vaccine in newly diagnosed glioma. Time point indicated: week 47, end of study. Every single dose of the vaccine, 300 ug of mutant IDH1 20-mer peptide, came with topical imiquimod. Only in-frame clones appear in the TCRdb table, and some are missing; sequencing was by immunoSEQ multiplex PCR. The data contain tens of thousands of clones, approximately 64% of them singletons. The antigens of these receptors remain unknown. The sample in question was peripheral blood mononuclear cells (PBMCs), obtained from a glioma patient whose treatment included an IDH1 peptide vaccine. All receptors derive from a man in his forties or fifties with glioma. Some clones in this sample may be carry-over from other donors' samples.

This rearrangement joins TRBV25-1 to TRBJ2-1, with 10 positions matching TRBD2. Per the germline V gene, CDR1 is MGHDK and CDR2 is SYGVNS. The CDR3 loop spans 14 amino acids. V trimming: 9 bases; J trimming: 14 bases; junction bases outside the gene matches: 16. The CDR3 region is CASTWGASGGNKFF. In DNA form, the CDR3 reads TGTGCCAGTACCTGGGGGGCTAGCGGGGGAAACAAGTTCTTC.

The rearrangement joins TRBV27 to TRBJ1-5; the match to TRBD1 covers 10 bases. CDR1 is MNHEY and CDR2 is SMNVEV in the germline V gene (reference sequence). This CDR3 contains 16 residues. After removal of 3 bases from V and 6 bases from J, the junction contained 8 bases not matched to a gene. Here the CDR3 reads CASSLTGGAGGQPQHF. Here the CDR3 DNA reads TGTGCCAGCAGTTTGACAGGGGGCGCGGGCGGTCAGCCCCAGCATTTT.

This clone was seen only a few times. This rearrangement joins TRBV2 to TRBJ1-1, with D unclear. This CDR3 region has 12 residues. V gave up 5 bases and J gave up 4 bases, with 8 bases separating them. From germline, CDR1 is SNHLY and CDR2 FYNNEI. The CDR3 DNA reads as TGTGCCAGCAGTACATACTTCACTGAAGCTTTCTTT. Its translation is CASSTYFTEAFF.

The genes are TRBV12-2 and TRBJ2-2. TRBV12-2 is noted as a pseudogene. The CDR3 length is 14 residues. For the CDR3, the DNA is TGTGCAAGTCGCTTAGTTGGAAACACCGGGGAGCTGTTTTTT. Residues: CASRLVGNTGELFF.

The chain carries TRBV5-8 and TRBJ2-7, with 7 positions matching TRBD2. There are 16 residues in the CDR3. Germline V lookup: CDR1 SGHTS, CDR2 YDEGEE. With 4 bases clipped from V and 2 bases from J, the junction kept 12 bases outside the gene matches. The CDR3 region is CASSVDRDYFTYEQYF. CDR3 nucleotide sequence: TGTGCCAGCAGCGTGGACCGGGACTACTTTACCTACGAGCAGTACTTC. Full variable domain (rest looked up from reference TRBV5-8 and TRBJ2-7): EAGVTQSPTHLIKTRGQQATLRCSPISGHTSVYWYQQALGLGLQFLLWYDEGEERNRGNFPPRFSGRQFPNYSSELNVNALELEDSALYLCASSVDRDYFTYEQYFGPGTRLTVT.

The chain joins TRBV6-5 to TRBJ1-1, with D tentatively TRBD1 (6 bases). There are 14 residues in the CDR3. V shed 6 bases and J shed 6 bases, with 17 bases lying between them. Germline V CDR1 and CDR2: MNHEY, SVGAGI. CDR3 region: CASRQLRGGAEAFF. In DNA form, the CDR3 reads TGTGCCAGCAGACAACTCAGGGGCGGCGCTGAAGCTTTCTTT.

This clone was seen only a few times. The chain is built from TRBV6-1 and TRBJ1-6; D remains ambiguous. Germline V gene data show CDR1 as MNHNS and CDR2 as SASEGT. V shed 0 bases and J shed 5 bases, with 11 bases lying between them. There are 16 residues in the CDR3. CDR3 DNA: TGTGCCAGCAGTGAAGCGCTTACGCATGATAATTCACCCCTCCACTTT. It is translated as CASSEALTHDNSPLHF.

A single count supports this clone. J is TRBJ1-1 and V is TRBV5-1, with 7 nucleotides matching TRBD1. Germline lookup yields CDR1 SGHRS and CDR2 YFSETQ. J lost 5 bases, V lost 3 bases, and 7 bases had no gene match. CDR3 length equals 14 residues. Written as DNA, the CDR3 is TGCGCCAGCAGCTACCAGGGGGTGGGGACTGAAGCTTTCTTT. Translation: CASSYQGVGTEAFF.

The J gene is TRBJ2-5, the V gene TRBV5-1; TRBD1 agrees at 11 bases. CDR3 length: 14 amino acids. The germline CDR1 and CDR2 sequences are SGHRS and YFSETQ. V shed 4 bases and J 4 bases; nucleotides not matched to a gene: 3. CDR3 sequence reads: CASSRDRGTETQYF. The CDR3 DNA reads TGCGCCAGCAGCCGGGACAGGGGGACAGAGACCCAGTACTTC.

The rearrangement links TRBV6-1 to TRBJ1-1; 7 positions agree with TRBD1. V lost 4 bases and J lost 0; bases outside the gene matches: 8. The germline gives CDR1 MNHNS, CDR2 SASEGT. The CDR3 sequence is 16 residues long. The CDR3 DNA sequence: TGTGCCAGCAGTGTAGGGTTGGGGACAGTGAACACTGAAGCTTTCTTT. Amino acids: CASSVGLGTVNTEAFF.

As concerns this clone: The junction does not match germline at one end; this may be a read error. V gene TRBV2 combines with J gene TRBJ1-5, with 7 bases matching TRBD1. The CDR3 extends over 13 amino acids. The germline CDR1 and CDR2 sequences are SNHLY and FYNNEI. DNA for the CDR3: TGTGCCAGCAGTGGACAGGGCAACCAGCCCCAGCATTTT. This translates into CASSGQGNQPQHF.

The CDR3 nucleotides read TGCGCCAGCGGACAGGGACCCCAGGGCACAGATACGCAGTATTTT. Translating it yields CASGQGPQGTDTQYF. The rearrangement joins TRBV5-1 to TRBJ2-3; 8 bases are a match to TRBD1. Looked up from germline, CDR1 is SGHRS and CDR2 is YFSETQ. CDR3 size: 15 residues. V shed 7 bases and J 1 base; nucleotides not matched to a gene: 8.

In its sample, this clone was seen many times. The chain carries TRBV9 and TRBJ1-1, with 8 bases matching TRBD1. This CDR3 comprises 17 residues. Per germline, CDR1 SGDLS and CDR2 YYNGEE. V trimming: 0 bases; J trimming: 4 bases; junction bases outside the gene matches: 11. CDR3 DNA sequence: TGTGCCAGCAGCGTAGGACTAGACAGGGGAAAAGGCACTGAAGCTTTCTTT. The encoded protein is CASSVGLDRGKGTEAFF.

The chain employs TRBV5-4 and TRBJ1-1; D not certain. Per germline, CDR1 SGHNT and CDR2 YYREEE (reference sequence). V lost 0 bases and J 4 bases, leaving 10 bases between the germline ends. This CDR3 comprises 14 residues. The CDR3 loop is CASSLAPGSTEAFF. In DNA form, the CDR3 reads TGTGCCAGCAGCTTGGCCCCGGGGTCCACTGAAGCTTTCTTT.